These 27 T cell receptor beta chains came from one sample sequenced in a study of cytomegalovirus exposure and HLA in healthy donors. PCR involved 60 Vbeta and 13 Jbeta primers. The repertoire was sequenced with immunoSEQ multiplex PCR; TCRdb's copy has only in-frame clones and lacks some. This table holds 140,000 to 150,000 clones, roughly 80% found once. Material: PBMCs. The receptors come from a woman aged 40 to 50 in good health and CMV-seropositive.

The chain couples TRBV10-3 to TRBJ1-1; D may be TRBD1 (5 bases). With 0 bases removed from V and 0 bases from J, the gap between germline ends came to 5 bases. The germline gives CDR1 ENHRY, CDR2 SYGVKD. The CDR3 is 14 amino acids. The CDR3 loop reads CAISESQVNTEAFF. The CDR3 DNA sequence: TGTGCCATCAGTGAGTCACAGGTGAACACTGAAGCTTTCTTT.

The CDR3 coding sequence is TGCGCCAGCAGCTTCCGGACACTCTCTGGGGCCAACGTCCTGACTTTC. Residues: CASSFRTLSGANVLTF. The rearrangement uses TRBV5-1 and TRBJ2-6; tentative D call: TRBD1 (5 bases). Trimming removed 2 bases from V and 0 bases from J, with 9 bases in between. The CDR3 spans 16 residues. Per the germline V gene, CDR1 is SGHRS and CDR2 is YFSETQ.

At least ten counts were recorded for this clone. J is TRBJ1-1 and V is TRBV2; D perhaps matches TRBD1 (6 bases). The V end lost 5 bases, the J end lost 8 bases, and 9 bases lay between the germline ends. CDR3 length: 11 residues. Germline-derived CDR1 and CDR2 are SNHLY and FYNNEI. The CDR3, as DNA: TGTGCCAGCAGTATCAGGGGAGAAGCTTTCTTT. Its protein is CASSIRGEAFF.

The chain carries TRBV7-2 and TRBJ1-6, with 7 nucleotides matching TRBD1. Germline-derived CDR1 and CDR2 are SGHTA and FQGNSA. The CDR3 loop spans 15 amino acids. The V segment lost 3 bases and the J segment 6 bases; nucleotides outside the gene matches: 5. The CDR3 DNA is TGTGCCAGCAGCTTTACGGGACAGAGTAATTCACCCCTCCACTTT. It encodes CASSFTGQSNSPLHF.

The chain links TRBV27 to TRBJ2-3; the D gene is possibly TRBD1 (6 bases). Deletions cut 3 bases from V and 2 bases from J, with 24 bases between. The CDR3 has 19 residues. The germline gives CDR1 MNHEY, CDR2 SMNVEV (reference sequence). The CDR3: CASSFTDAFGQFDTDTQYF. DNA of the CDR3: TGTGCCAGCAGTTTTACAGACGCGTTCGGACAGTTCGACACAGATACGCAGTATTTT.

The rearrangement uses TRBV5-5 and TRBJ2-5; 7 nucleotides agree with TRBD2. V gave up 4 bases and J gave up 9 bases; unmatched junction bases: 9. Looked up from germline, CDR1 is SGHKS and CDR2 is YYEKEE (reference sequence). CDR3 length: 13 residues. The CDR3 nucleotides are TGTGCCAGCAGCCCCGGGGGGTGGGGGGCCCAGTACTTC. Its protein product is CASSPGGWGAQYF. The full variable domain, in which reference TRBV5-5 and TRBJ2-5 provide the parts outside the CDR3, is DAGVTQSPTHLIKTRGQQVTLRCSPISGHKSVSWYQQVLGQGPQFIFQYYEKEERGRGNFPDRFSARQFPNYSSELNVNALLLGDSALYLCASSPGGWGAQYFGPGTRLLVL.

The chain employs TRBV29-1 and TRBJ1-2; 7 positions match TRBD1. CDR1 and CDR2 (germline): SQVTM, ANQGSEA. The CDR3 has 15 residues. V shed 2 bases and J 7 bases; nucleotides not matched to a gene: 13. CDR3 in DNA: TGCAGCGTTGAACAAAGCGAGGGGGCTCGAGTTGGCTACACCTTC. This encodes CSVEQSEGARVGYTF.

The chain employs TRBV7-6 and TRBJ2-2; 10 nucleotides line up with TRBD2. The V and J ends lost 5 bases and 4 bases, in that order; junction bases with no gene match: 4. The CDR3 covers 15 residues. Germline assignment: CDR1 SGHVS and CDR2 FNYEAQ. The CDR3 nucleotides read TGTGCCAGCAGCGCCACTAGCGGGGCCACCGGGGAGCTGTTTTTT. Protein: CASSATSGATGELFF.

J is TRBJ1-2 and V is TRBV27, with D perhaps matching TRBD1 (5 bases). The CDR3 sequence is 13 residues long. Trimming shortened V by 0 bases and J by 8 bases, and 10 bases separated the two germline ends. CDR1 and CDR2 from the germline V gene are MNHEY and SMNVEV (reference sequence). CDR3 amino acids: CASSLSGAPGYTF. The CDR3 nucleotides read TGTGCCAGCAGTTTATCAGGGGCCCCAGGCTACACCTTC.

V and J are TRBV6-5 and TRBJ1-3; unclear D gene. V lost 6 bases to trimming and J lost 0 bases, with 9 bases between them. This CDR3 is 14 amino acids long. The germline V gene has CDR1 MNHEY and CDR2 SVGAGI. In DNA, the CDR3 is TGTGCCAGCAGGGGCTTTGGCTCTGGAAACACCATATATTTT. As protein: CASRGFGSGNTIYF.

This chain links TRBV7-3 with TRBJ2-2; 12 positions agree with TRBD2. This CDR3 has 19 amino acids. J lost 0 bases, V lost 0 bases, and 5 bases had no gene match. Per germline, CDR1 SGHTA and CDR2 FQGTGA. The CDR3 reads CASSLTAASGRANTGELFF. CDR3 nucleotide sequence: TGTGCCAGCAGCTTAACAGCGGCTAGCGGGAGGGCGAACACCGGGGAGCTGTTTTTT.

The count of this clone is one. The chain has TRBV19 and TRBJ1-4; a possible D gene is TRBD1 (6 bases). CDR3 length: 14 residues. V was trimmed by 2 bases and J by 8 bases, leaving 12 bases between them. Per germline, CDR1 LNHDA and CDR2 SQIVND (reference sequence). The CDR3, as DNA: TGTGCCAGTAGTATACAAGGCCAGGGGGAAAAACTGTTTTTT. This gives the protein CASSIQGQGEKLFF.

J is TRBJ2-1 and V is TRBV28, with a weak D call TRBD1 (6 bases). V lost 5 bases to trimming and J lost 0 bases, with 14 bases between them. This CDR3 spans 16 amino acids. The germline gives CDR1 MDHEN, CDR2 SYDVKM. The CDR3 DNA sequence: TGTGCCAGCAGTCCCGACAGGCGCAGCTCCTACAATGAGCAGTTCTTC. As protein: CASSPDRRSSYNEQFF.

The chain has TRBV19 and TRBJ2-3, with 11 bases fitting TRBD2. Per germline, CDR1 LNHDA and CDR2 SQIVND (reference sequence). The CDR3 runs 15 residues. Germline trimming cut 5 bases from V and 1 base from J; bases unmatched to any gene: 2. CDR3 region: CASSLLAGGTDTQYF. CDR3 nucleotides: TGTGCCAGTAGTCTACTAGCGGGGGGCACAGATACGCAGTATTTT.

The V call is TRBV28, the J call TRBJ1-1; no firm D call. Germline V gives CDR1 MDHEN, CDR2 SYDVKM. The germline V and J ends were trimmed by 4 bases and 1 base, with 10 bases remaining between them. The CDR3 extends over 14 amino acids. CDR3 amino acids: CASSSSGRNTEAFF. Here the CDR3 DNA reads TGTGCCAGCAGTTCCTCCGGGAGGAACACTGAAGCTTTCTTT. Supplemented by reference TRBV28 and TRBJ1-1, the full variable domain reads DVKVTQSSRYLVKRTGEKVFLECVQDMDHENMFWYRQDPGLGLRLIYFSYDVKMKEKGDIPEGYSVSREKKERFSLILESASTNQTSMYLCASSSSGRNTEAFFGQGTRLTVV.

The chain is built from TRBV27 and TRBJ2-1; 13 bases map to TRBD2. Per germline, CDR1 MNHEY and CDR2 SMNVEV (reference sequence). Losses at the gene ends were 5 bases for V and 5 bases for J; bases not matched to a gene: 9. CDR3 length equals 17 residues. CDR3 nucleotides: TGTGCCAGCAGTCTAAGACTAGCGGGAGGTAACCACAATGAGCAGTTCTTC. This gives the protein CASSLRLAGGNHNEQFF.

Points on this clone: Other nucleotide sequences from this sample produce the same CDR3. The rearrangement joins TRBV7-2 to TRBJ1-5; a weak D match, TRBD1 (6 bases). Germline V gene sequence: CDR1 SGHTA, CDR2 FQGNSA. Trimming took 0 bases from V and 4 from J, leaving 10 bases between them. The CDR3 covers 15 residues. CDR3 sequence reads: CASSLAGGDNQPQHF. Here the CDR3 DNA reads TGTGCCAGCAGCTTAGCAGGGGGAGATAATCAGCCCCAGCATTTT.

The chain carries TRBV6-1 and TRBJ2-1; 8 nucleotides align to TRBD2. Germline trimming cut 3 bases from V and 8 bases from J; bases unmatched to any gene: 3. CDR3 length: 13 amino acids. CDR1 and CDR2 from the germline V gene are MNHNS and SASEGT. CDR3 loop: CASSEGLGDEQFF. The CDR3 DNA sequence: TGTGCCAGCAGTGAGGGACTAGGTGATGAGCAGTTCTTC.

This clone showed up just a few times. This chain links TRBV6-5 with TRBJ2-7; TRBD2 matches at 11 bases. Per germline, CDR1 MNHEY and CDR2 SVGAGI. The CDR3 sequence is 15 residues long. The junction had 8 bases not matched to a gene; V was cut back by 1 base and J by 9 bases. The CDR3 sequence is CASSYWLAGGMGQYF. The CDR3 coding sequence is TGTGCCAGCAGTTACTGGCTAGCGGGAGGTATGGGGCAGTACTTC.

The gene calls are TRBV29-1 and TRBJ1-1; possibly TRBD1 for D (5 bases). Trimming cost V 6 bases and J 5 bases, with 10 bases left between them. Per germline, CDR1 SQVTM and CDR2 ANQGSEA. The CDR3 runs 11 residues. The CDR3 nucleotides read TGCAGCGTGGACCAGGGAACTGAAGCTTTCTTT. It translates to CSVDQGTEAFF. The full variable domain, in which reference TRBV29-1 and TRBJ1-1 provide the parts outside the CDR3, is SAVISQKPSRDICQRGTSLTIQCQVDSQVTMMFWYRQQPGQSLTLIATANQGSEATYESGFVIDKFPISRPNLTFSTLTVSNMSPEDSSIYLCSVDQGTEAFFGQGTRLTVV.

The chain joins TRBV4-2 to TRBJ2-3, with 7 positions matching TRBD2. V shed 0 bases and J 3 bases; nucleotides not matched to a gene: 6. The CDR3 sequence is 16 residues long. Looked up from germline, CDR1 is LGHNA and CDR2 is YNFKEQ. CDR3 amino acids: CASSQDPGGRTDTQYF. The CDR3 coding sequence is TGTGCCAGCAGCCAAGATCCTGGCGGGAGAACAGATACGCAGTATTTT.

J is TRBJ2-7 and V is TRBV19; D might be TRBD2 (6 bases). CDR3 length: 15 residues. Germline CDR1 reads LNHDA; CDR2 reads SQIVND (reference sequence). The germline V and J ends were trimmed by 8 bases and 5 bases, with 22 bases remaining between them. CDR3: CASPMRPGDGHEQYF. In nucleotides, the CDR3 is TGTGCCAGTCCAATGCGGCCGGGAGACGGCCACGAGCAGTACTTC. The complete variable domain, with remaining parts taken from reference TRBV19 and TRBJ2-7, reads DGGITQSPKYLFRKEGQNVTLSCEQNLNHDAMYWYRQDPGQGLRLIYYSQIVNDFQKGDIAEGYSVSREKKESFPLTVTSAQKNPTAFYLCASPMRPGDGHEQYFGPGTRLTVT.

The chain has TRBV27 and TRBJ1-5; TRBD1 agrees at 8 bases. The CDR3 is 14 amino acids. Losses at the gene ends were 6 bases for V and 9 bases for J; bases not matched to a gene: 10. Germline V gene data show CDR1 as MNHEY and CDR2 as SMNVEV (reference sequence). The DNA for the CDR3 is TGTGCCAGCAGCTGGACAGGGCAGCCGGGGCCCCAGCATTTT. This encodes CASSWTGQPGPQHF.

The rearrangement links TRBV4-3 to TRBJ1-3; maybe TRBD1 (5 bases). The CDR3 runs 18 residues. V gave up 0 bases and J gave up 2 bases, with 17 bases separating them. Germline-derived CDR1 and CDR2 are LGHNA and YSLEER. The CDR3 loop is CASSQERSGSHPGNTIYF. For the CDR3, the DNA is TGCGCCAGCAGCCAAGAAAGGTCAGGGTCCCACCCTGGAAACACCATATATTTT.

J is TRBJ2-1 and V is TRBV7-9, with 13 bases lining up with TRBD2. Germline CDR1 reads SEHNR; CDR2 reads FQNEAQ (reference sequence). With V trimmed by 1 base and J by 5 bases, 5 bases remained unmatched. The CDR3 is made up of 17 amino acids. The CDR3 nucleotides are TGTGCCAGCAGCTTAGTACGGGGACTAGCGGGAAACAATGAGCAGTTCTTC. It encodes CASSLVRGLAGNNEQFF. Full variable domain (remainder filled in from reference TRBV7-9 and TRBJ2-1): DTGVSQNPRHKITKRGQNVTFRCDPISEHNRLYWYRQTLGQGPEFLTYFQNEAQLEKSRLLSDRFSAERPKGSFSTLEIQRTEQGDSAMYLCASSLVRGLAGNNEQFFGPGTRLTVL.

This rearrangement joins TRBV10-3 to TRBJ2-7; tentative D call: TRBD1 (5 bases). Germline V CDR1 and CDR2: ENHRY, SYGVKD. This CDR3 region has 13 residues. Trimming removed 4 bases from V and 0 bases from J, with 7 bases in between. The CDR3 sequence is CAISGQGSYEQYF. As DNA, the CDR3 is TGTGCCATCAGTGGGCAGGGCTCCTACGAGCAGTACTTC.

This clone has more than one count but fewer than ten. The chain carries TRBV5-1 and TRBJ1-1; D ambiguous. CDR3 size: 12 residues. Germline-derived CDR1 and CDR2 are SGHRS and YFSETQ. Between the trimmed V and J ends, which lost 3 bases and 5 bases, there was a span of 8 bases. The CDR3 nucleotides are TGCGCCAGCAGCTCGGGTTCGACTGAAGCTTTCTTT. This sequence encodes CASSSGSTEAFF.